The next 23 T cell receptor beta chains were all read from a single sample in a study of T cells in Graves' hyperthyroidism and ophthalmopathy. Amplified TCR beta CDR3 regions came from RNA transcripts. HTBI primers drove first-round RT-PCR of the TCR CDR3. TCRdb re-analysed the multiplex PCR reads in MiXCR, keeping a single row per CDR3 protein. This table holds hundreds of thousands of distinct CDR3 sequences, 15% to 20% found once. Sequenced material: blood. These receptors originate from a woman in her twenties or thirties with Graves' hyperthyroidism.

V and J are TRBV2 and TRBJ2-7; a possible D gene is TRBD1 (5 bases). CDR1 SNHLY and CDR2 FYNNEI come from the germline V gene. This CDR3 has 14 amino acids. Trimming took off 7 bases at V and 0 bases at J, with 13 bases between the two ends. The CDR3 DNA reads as TGTGCCAGCAAGGCAGGGCCCAACTCCTACGAGCAGTACTTC. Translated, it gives CASKAGPNSYEQYF. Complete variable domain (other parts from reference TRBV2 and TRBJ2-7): EPEVTQTPSHQVTQMGQEVILRCVPISNHLYFYWYRQILGQKVEFLVSFYNNEISEKSEIFDDQFSVERPDGSNFTLKIRSTKLEDSAMYFCASKAGPNSYEQYFGPGTRLTVT.

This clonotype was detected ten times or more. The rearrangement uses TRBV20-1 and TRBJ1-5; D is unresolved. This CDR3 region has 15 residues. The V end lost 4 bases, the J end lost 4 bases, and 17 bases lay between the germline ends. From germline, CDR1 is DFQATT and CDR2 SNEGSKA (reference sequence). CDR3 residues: CSAINHASQNQPQHF. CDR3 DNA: TGCAGTGCTATAAACCACGCTAGCCAGAATCAGCCCCAGCATTTT.

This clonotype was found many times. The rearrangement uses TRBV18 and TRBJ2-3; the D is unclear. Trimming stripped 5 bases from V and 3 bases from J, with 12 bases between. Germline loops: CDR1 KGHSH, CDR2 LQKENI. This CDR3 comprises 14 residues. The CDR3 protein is CASSKTSETDTQYF. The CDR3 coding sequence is TGTGCCAGCTCAAAGACCTCTGAGACAGATACGCAGTATTTT. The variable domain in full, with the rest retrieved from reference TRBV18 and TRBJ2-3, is NAGVMQNPRHLVRRRGQEARLRCSPMKGHSHVYWYRQLPEEGLKFMVYLQKENIIDESGMPKERFSAEFPKEGPSILRIQQVVRGDSAAYFCASSKTSETDTQYFGPGTRLTVL.

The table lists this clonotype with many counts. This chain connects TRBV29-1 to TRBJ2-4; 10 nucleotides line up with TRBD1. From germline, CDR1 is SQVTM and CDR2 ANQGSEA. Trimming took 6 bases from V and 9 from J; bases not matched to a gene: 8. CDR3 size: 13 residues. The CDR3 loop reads CSVGPGQGSIQYF. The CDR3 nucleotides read TGCAGCGTGGGCCCGGGACAGGGGAGCATTCAGTACTTC.

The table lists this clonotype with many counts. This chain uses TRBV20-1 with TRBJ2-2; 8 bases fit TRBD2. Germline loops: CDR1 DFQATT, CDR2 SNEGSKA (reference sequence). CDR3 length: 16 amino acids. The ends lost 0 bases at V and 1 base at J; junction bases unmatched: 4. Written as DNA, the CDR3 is TGCAGTGCTAGAGATCTGGCGGGAGGGAACACCGGGGAGCTGTTTTTT. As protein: CSARDLAGGNTGELFF.

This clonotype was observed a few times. The CDR3 loop is CASSRSSGVGEKLFF. Here the CDR3 DNA reads TGTGCCAGCAGCCGATCCTCAGGGGTCGGGGAAAAACTGTTTTTT. The rearrangement uses TRBV12-3 or TRBV12-4 and TRBJ1-4, with a weak D call TRBD1 (6 bases). Trimming removed 6 bases at V and 8 bases at J, with 19 bases between. This CDR3 has 15 residues.

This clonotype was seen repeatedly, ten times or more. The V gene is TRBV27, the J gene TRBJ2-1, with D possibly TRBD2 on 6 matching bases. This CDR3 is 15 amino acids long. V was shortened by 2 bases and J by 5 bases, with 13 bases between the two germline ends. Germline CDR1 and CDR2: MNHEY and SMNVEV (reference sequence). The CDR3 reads CASSLRRTNHNEQFF. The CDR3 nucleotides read TGTGCCAGCAGTTTACGTAGGACTAACCACAATGAGCAGTTCTTC.

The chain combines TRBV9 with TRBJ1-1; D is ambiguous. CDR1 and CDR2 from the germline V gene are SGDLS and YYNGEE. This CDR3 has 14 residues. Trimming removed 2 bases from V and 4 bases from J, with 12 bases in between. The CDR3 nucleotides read TGTGCCAGCAGCGTCGGCCTGGACCTCACTGAAGCTTTCTTT. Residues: CASSVGLDLTEAFF.

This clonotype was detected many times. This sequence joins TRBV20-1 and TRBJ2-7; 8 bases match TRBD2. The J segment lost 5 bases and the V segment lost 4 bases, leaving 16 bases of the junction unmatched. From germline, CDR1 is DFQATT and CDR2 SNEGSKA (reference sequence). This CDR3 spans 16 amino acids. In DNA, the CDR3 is TGCAGTGCTAATCCCCGGGGTAGCGGGATCCCCCACGAGCAGTACTTC. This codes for CSANPRGSGIPHEQYF.

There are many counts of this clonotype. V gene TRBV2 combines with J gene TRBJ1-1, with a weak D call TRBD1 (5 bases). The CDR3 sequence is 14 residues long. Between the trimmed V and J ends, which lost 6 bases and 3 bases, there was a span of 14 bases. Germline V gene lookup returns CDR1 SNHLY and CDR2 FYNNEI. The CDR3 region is CASRGTWGDTEAFF. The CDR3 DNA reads TGTGCCAGCAGAGGTACATGGGGGGACACTGAAGCTTTCTTT.

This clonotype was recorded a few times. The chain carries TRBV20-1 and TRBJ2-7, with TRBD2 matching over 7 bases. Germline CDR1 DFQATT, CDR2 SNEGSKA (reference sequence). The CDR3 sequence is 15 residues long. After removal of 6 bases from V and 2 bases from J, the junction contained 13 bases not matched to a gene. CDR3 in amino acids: CSAVPGTIITYEQYF. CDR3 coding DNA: TGCAGTGCGGTCCCTGGGACTATAATAACCTACGAGCAGTACTTC.

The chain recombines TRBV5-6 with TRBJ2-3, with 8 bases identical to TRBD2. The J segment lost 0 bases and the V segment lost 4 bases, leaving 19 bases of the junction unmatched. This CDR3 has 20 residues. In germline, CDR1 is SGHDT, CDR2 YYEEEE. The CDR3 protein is CASSPRASGYTYTSTDTQYF. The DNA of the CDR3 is TGTGCCAGCAGCCCTAGGGCTAGCGGGTATACCTACACTAGCACAGATACGCAGTATTTT.

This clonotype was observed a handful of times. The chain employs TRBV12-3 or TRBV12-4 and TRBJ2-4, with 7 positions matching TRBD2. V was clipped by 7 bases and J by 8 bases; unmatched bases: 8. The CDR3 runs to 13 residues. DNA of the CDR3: TGTGCCAGCATCCTTTCCGCGGGGGACATTCAGTACTTC. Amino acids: CASILSAGDIQYF.

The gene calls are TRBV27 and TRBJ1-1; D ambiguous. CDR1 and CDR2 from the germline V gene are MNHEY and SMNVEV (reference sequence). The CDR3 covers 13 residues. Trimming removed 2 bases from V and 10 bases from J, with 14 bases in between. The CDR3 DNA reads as TGTGCCAGCAGTTTACGACAACCAAACTCAGCTTTCTTT. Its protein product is CASSLRQPNSAFF.

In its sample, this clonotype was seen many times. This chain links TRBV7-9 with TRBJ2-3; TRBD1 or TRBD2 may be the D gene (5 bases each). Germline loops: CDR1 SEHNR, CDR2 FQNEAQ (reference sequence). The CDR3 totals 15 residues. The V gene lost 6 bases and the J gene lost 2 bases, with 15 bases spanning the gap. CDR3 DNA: TGTGCCAGCAGACCGAGGGCAGGGATCACAGATACGCAGTATTTT. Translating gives CASRPRAGITDTQYF.

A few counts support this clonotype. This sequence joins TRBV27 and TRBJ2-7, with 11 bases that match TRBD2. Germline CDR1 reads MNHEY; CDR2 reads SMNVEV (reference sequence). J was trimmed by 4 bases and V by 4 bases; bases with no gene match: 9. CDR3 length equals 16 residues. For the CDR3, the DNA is TGTGCCAGCAGTTCCATTAGCGGGAGGGCGGGATACGAGCAGTACTTC. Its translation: CASSSISGRAGYEQYF.

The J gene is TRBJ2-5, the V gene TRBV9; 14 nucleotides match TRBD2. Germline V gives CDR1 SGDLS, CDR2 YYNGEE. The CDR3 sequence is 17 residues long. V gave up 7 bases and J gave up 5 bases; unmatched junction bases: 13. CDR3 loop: CASGPHEGLAGVETQYF. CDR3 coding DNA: TGTGCCAGCGGCCCCCACGAGGGACTAGCGGGAGTGGAGACCCAGTACTTC.

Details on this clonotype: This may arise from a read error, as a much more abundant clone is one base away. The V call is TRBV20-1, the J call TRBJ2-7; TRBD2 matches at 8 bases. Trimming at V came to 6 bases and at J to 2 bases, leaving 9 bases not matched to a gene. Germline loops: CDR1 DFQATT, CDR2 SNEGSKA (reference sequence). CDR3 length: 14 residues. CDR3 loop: CSASQGAGAYEQYF. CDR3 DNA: TGCAGTGCCAGCCAGGGAGCGGGAGCCTACGAGCAGTACTTC.

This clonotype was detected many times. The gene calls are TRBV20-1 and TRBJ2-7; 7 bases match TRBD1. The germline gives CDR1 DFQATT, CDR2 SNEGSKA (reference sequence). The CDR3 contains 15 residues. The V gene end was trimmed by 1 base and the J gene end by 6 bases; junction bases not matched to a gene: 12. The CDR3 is CSARGTGAPQGEQYF. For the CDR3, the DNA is TGCAGTGCTAGAGGGACAGGTGCCCCCCAGGGCGAGCAGTACTTC.

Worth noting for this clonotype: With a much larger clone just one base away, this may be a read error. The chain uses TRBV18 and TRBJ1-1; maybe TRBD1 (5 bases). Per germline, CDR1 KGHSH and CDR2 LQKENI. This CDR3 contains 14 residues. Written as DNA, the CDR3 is TGTGCCAGCTTTCCCAGGGTGGCGGACACTGGAGCTTTCTTT. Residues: CASFPRVADTGAFF.

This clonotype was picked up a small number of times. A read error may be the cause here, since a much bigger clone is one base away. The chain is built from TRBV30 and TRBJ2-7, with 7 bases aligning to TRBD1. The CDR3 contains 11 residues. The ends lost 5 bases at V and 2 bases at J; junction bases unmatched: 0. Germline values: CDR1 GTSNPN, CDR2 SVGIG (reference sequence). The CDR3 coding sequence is TGTGCCTGGGGACAGGCCTACGAGCAGTACTTC. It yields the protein CAWGQAYEQYF.

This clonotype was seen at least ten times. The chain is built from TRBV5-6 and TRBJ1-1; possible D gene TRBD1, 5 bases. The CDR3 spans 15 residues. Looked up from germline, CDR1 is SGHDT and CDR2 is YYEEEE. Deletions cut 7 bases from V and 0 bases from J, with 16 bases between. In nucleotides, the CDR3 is TGTGCCAGCGGGCCTCGCGGGGGATTGAACACTGAAGCTTTCTTT. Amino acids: CASGPRGGLNTEAFF.

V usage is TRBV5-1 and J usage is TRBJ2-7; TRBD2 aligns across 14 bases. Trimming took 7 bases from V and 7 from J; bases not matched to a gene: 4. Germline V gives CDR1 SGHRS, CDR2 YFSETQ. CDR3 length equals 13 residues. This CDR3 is CASGLAGGGEQYF. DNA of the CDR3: TGCGCCAGCGGACTAGCGGGAGGTGGTGAGCAGTACTTC.